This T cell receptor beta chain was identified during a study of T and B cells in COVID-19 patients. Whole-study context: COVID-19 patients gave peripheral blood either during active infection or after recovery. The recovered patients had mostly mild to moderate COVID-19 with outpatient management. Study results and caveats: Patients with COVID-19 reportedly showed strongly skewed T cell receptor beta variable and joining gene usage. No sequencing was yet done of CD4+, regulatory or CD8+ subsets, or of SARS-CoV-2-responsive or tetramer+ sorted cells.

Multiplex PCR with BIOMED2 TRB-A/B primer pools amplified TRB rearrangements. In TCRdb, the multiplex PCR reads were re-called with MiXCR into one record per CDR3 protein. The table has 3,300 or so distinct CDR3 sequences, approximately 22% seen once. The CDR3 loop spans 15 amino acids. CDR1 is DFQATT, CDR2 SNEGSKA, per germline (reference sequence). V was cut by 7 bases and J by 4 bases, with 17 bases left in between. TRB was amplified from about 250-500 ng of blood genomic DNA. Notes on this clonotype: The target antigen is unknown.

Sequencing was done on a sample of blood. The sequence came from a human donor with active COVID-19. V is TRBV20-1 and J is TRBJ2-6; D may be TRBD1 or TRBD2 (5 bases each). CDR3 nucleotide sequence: TGCAGTGTCCCCGACCCGGGGACCGGGGCCAACGTCCTGACTTTC. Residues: CSVPDPGTGANVLTF.